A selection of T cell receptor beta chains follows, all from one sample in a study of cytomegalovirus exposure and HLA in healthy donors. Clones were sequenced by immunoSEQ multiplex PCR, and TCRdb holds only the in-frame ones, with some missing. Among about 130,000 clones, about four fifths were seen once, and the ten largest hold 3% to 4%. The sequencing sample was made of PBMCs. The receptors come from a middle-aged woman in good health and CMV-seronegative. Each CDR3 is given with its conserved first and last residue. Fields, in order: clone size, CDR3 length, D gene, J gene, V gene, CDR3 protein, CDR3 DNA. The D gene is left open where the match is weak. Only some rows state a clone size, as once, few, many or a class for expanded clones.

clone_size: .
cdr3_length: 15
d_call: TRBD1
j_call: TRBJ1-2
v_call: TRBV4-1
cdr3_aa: CASSPGGQGVGGYTF
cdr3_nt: TGCGCCAGCAGCCCGGGGGGACAGGGGGTGGGTGGCTACACCTTC

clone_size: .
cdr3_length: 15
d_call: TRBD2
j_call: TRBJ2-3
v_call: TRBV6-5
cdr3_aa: CASSISGGLTDTQYF
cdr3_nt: TGTGCCAGCAGCATAAGCGGGGGTTTGACAGATACGCAGTATTTT

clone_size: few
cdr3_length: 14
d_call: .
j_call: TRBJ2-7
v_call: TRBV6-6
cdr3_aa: CASRMTANQYEQYF
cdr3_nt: TGTGCCAGCAGAATGACAGCGAACCAGTACGAGCAGTACTTC

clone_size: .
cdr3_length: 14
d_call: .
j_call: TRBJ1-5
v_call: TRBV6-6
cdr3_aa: CASNPPSTYQPQHF
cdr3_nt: TGTGCCAGCAATCCCCCGTCAACTTATCAGCCCCAGCATTTT

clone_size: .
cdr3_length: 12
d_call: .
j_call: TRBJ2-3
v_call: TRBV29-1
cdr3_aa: CSVGTSTDTQYF
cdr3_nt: TGCAGCGTCGGGACTAGCACAGATACGCAGTATTTT

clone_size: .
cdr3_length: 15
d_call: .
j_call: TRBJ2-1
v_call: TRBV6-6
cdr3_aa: CASSYSVQFGNEQFF
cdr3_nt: TGTGCCAGCAGTTACTCGGTTCAATTCGGGAATGAGCAGTTCTTC

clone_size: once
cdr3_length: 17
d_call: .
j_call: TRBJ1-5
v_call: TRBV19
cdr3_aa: CASRTSGTPAINQPQHF
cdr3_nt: TGTGCCAGTAGGACATCCGGGACACCGGCGATCAATCAGCCCCAGCATTTT

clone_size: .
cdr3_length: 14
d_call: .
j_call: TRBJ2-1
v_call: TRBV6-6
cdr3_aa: CASSGTLPRNEQFF
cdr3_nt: TGTGCCAGCAGCGGGACTCTGCCTAGGAATGAGCAGTTCTTC

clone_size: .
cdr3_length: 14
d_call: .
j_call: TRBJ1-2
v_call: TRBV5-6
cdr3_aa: CASSPVGENYGYTF
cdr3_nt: TGTGCCAGCAGCCCGGTCGGGGAGAACTATGGCTACACCTTC

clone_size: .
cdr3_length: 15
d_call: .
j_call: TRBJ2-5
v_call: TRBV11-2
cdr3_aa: CASSLNPTGQETQYF
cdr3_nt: TGTGCCAGCAGCCTTAACCCTACAGGGCAAGAGACCCAGTACTTC

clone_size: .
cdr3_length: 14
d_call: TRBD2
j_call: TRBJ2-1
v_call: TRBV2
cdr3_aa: CASRGTSTYNEQFF
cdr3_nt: TGTGCCAGCCGGGGGACTAGTACCTACAATGAGCAGTTCTTC

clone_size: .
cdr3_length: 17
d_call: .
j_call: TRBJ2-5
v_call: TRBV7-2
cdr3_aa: CASSQGGGGTRRETQYF
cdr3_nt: TGTGCCAGCAGCCAGGGGGGTGGCGGGACGCGGCGGGAGACCCAGTACTTC

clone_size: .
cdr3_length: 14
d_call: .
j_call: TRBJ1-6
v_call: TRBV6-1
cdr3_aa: CASEKGERNSPLHF
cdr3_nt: TGTGCCAGCGAGAAGGGGGAGCGAAATTCACCCCTCCACTTT

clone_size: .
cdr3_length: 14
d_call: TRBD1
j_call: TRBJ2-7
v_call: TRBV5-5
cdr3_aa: CASRPGQGAYEQYF
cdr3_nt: TGTGCCAGCAGACCGGGACAGGGAGCCTACGAGCAGTACTTC

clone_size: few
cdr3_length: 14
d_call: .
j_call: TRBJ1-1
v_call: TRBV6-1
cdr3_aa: CASSEVAEGTEAFF
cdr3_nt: TGTGCCAGCAGTGAAGTGGCGGAGGGCACTGAAGCTTTCTTT

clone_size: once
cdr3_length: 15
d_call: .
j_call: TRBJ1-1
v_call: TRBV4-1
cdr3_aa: CASSHFRGLNTEAFF
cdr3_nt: TGCGCCAGCAGCCATTTCCGGGGATTGAACACTGAAGCTTTCTTT

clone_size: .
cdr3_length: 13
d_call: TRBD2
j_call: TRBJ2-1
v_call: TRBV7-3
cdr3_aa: CASSSSAGDEQFF
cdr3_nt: TGTGCCAGCAGCTCCTCCGCGGGAGACGAGCAGTTCTTC

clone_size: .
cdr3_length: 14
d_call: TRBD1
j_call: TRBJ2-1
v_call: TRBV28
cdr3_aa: CASSFLDRVNEQFF
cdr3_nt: TGTGCCAGCAGTTTTTTGGACAGGGTCAATGAGCAGTTCTTC

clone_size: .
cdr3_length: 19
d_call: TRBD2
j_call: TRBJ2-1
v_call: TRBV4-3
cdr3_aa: CASSQEAPLSSGRMGEQFF
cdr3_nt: TGCGCCAGCAGCCAAGAAGCCCCCCTTTCTAGCGGGAGGATGGGTGAGCAGTTCTTC

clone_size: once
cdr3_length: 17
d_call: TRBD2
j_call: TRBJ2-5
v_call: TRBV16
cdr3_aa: CASNVDLAGGPRETQYF
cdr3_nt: TGTGCCAGCAACGTAGATCTAGCGGGAGGGCCGAGAGAGACCCAGTACTTC

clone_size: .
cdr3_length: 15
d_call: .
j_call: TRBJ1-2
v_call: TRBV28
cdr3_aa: CASSLEGGALYGYTF
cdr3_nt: TGTGCCAGCAGTTTAGAGGGAGGGGCTTTATATGGCTACACCTTC

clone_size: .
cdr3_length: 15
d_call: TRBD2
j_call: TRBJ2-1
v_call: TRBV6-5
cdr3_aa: CASSPSGSPYNEQFF
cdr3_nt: TGTGCCAGCAGCCCTAGCGGGAGTCCCTACAATGAGCAGTTCTTC

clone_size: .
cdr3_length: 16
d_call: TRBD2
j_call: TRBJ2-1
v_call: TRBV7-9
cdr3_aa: CASSLSGRTSYNEQFF
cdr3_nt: TGTGCCAGCAGCTTAAGCGGGAGGACCTCCTACAATGAGCAGTTCTTC

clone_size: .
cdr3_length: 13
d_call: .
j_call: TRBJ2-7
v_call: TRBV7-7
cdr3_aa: CASLGLSSHEQYF
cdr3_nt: TGTGCTAGCCTCGGATTAAGTAGCCACGAGCAGTACTTC

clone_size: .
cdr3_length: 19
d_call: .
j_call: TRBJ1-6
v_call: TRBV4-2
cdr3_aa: CASSQSAPGPGLEGSPLHF
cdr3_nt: TGTGCCAGCAGCCAGTCCGCTCCGGGACCAGGGCTGGAGGGTTCACCCCTCCACTTT

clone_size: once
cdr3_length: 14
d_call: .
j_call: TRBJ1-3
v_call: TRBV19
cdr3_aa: CASSHTGRGNTIYF
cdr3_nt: TGTGCCAGTAGTCATACAGGCCGTGGAAACACCATATATTTT

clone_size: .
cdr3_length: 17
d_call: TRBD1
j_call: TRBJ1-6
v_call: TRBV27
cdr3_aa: CASSEDRAYNYNSPLHF
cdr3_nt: TGTGCCAGCAGTGAAGACAGGGCCTATAACTATAATTCACCCCTCCACTTT

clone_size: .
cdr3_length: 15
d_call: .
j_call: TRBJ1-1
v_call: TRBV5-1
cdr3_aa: CASSLAAGSNTEAFF
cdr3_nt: TGCGCCAGCAGCTTGGCCGCAGGGTCGAACACTGAAGCTTTCTTT

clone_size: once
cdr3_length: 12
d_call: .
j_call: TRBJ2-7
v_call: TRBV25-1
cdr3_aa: CASSEAYYEQYF
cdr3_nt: TGTGCCAGCAGTGAAGCCTACTACGAGCAGTACTTC

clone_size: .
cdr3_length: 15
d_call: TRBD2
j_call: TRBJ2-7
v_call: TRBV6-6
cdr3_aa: CASSPTSGYSYEQYF
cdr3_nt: TGTGCCAGCAGCCCCACTAGCGGGTACTCCTACGAGCAGTACTTC

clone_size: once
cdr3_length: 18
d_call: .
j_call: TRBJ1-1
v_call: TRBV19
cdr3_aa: CASSIVFGGDYGNTEAFF
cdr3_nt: TGTGCCAGTAGTATAGTGTTTGGGGGGGACTATGGGAACACTGAAGCTTTCTTT

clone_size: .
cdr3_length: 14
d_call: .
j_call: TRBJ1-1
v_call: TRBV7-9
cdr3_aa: CASSLGAVVTEAFF
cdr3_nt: TGTGCCAGCAGCTTAGGGGCTGTGGTTACTGAAGCTTTCTTT

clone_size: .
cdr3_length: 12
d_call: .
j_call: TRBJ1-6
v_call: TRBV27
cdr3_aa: CASSLNSAPLHF
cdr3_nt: TGTGCCAGCAGTTTAAACTCTGCACCCCTCCACTTT

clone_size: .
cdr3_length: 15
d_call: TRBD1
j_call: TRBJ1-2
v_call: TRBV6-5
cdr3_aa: CASTRGGQGAYGYTF
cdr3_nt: TGTGCCAGCACCCGAGGGGGACAGGGGGCCTATGGCTACACCTTC

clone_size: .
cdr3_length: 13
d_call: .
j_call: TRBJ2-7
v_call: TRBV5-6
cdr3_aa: CASSLVRGYEQYF
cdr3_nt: TGTGCCAGCAGCTTGGTTAGGGGCTACGAGCAGTACTTC

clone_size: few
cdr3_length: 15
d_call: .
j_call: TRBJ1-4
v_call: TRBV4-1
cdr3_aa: CASSQEAIQNEKLFF
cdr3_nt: TGCGCCAGCAGCCAAGAAGCGATCCAAAATGAAAAACTGTTTTTT

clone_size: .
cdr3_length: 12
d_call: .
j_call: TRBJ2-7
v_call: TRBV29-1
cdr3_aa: CSVENTIYEQYF
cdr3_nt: TGCAGCGTTGAAAACACCATCTACGAGCAGTACTTC

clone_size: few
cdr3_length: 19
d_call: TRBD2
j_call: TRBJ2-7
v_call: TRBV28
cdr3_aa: CASTRPGLAGGPSSYEQYF
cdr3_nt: TGTGCCAGCACCCGCCCCGGACTAGCGGGAGGGCCCTCCTCCTACGAGCAGTACTTC

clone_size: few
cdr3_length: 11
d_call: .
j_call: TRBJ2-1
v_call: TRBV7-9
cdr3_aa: CASSLGQVEFF
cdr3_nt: TGTGCCAGCAGCTTAGGCCAGGTCGAGTTCTTC

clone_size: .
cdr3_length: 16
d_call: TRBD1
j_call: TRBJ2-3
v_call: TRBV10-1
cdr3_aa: CASSGDRGVHTDTQYF
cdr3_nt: TGCGCCAGCAGTGGTGACAGGGGAGTCCACACAGATACGCAGTATTTT

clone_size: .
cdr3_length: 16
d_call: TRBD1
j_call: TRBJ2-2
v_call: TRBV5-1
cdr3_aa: CASSRGQGANTGELFF
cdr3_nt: TGCGCCAGCAGCCGAGGACAGGGGGCGAACACCGGGGAGCTGTTTTTT

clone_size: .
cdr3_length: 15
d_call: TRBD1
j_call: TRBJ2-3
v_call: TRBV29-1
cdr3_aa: CSVEYTGGPTDTQYF
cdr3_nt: TGCAGCGTTGAATATACAGGGGGCCCCACAGATACGCAGTATTTT

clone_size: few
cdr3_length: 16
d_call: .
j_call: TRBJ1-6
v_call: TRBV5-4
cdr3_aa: CASSLSRVAYNSPLHF
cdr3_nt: TGTGCCAGCAGCTTGAGCAGGGTGGCCTATAATTCACCCCTCCACTTT

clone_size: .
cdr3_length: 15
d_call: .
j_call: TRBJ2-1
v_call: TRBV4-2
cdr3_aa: CASSRNPGILDEQFF
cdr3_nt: TGTGCCAGCAGTCGAAATCCGGGGATACTCGATGAGCAGTTCTTC

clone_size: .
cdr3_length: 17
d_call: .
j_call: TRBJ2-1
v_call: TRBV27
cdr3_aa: CASSLSPYGYSYNEQFF
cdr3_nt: TGTGCCAGCAGTTTATCGCCTTACGGTTACTCCTACAATGAGCAGTTCTTC

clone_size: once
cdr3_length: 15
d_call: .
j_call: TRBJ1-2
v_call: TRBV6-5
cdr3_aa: CASSYSNAGVGGYTF
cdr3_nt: TGTGCCAGCAGTTACTCGAATGCGGGAGTAGGTGGCTACACCTTC

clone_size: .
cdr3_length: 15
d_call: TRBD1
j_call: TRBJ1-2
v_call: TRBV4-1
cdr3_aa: CASSQATGGVYGYTF
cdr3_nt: TGCGCCAGCAGCCAAGCCACAGGGGGCGTTTATGGCTACACCTTC

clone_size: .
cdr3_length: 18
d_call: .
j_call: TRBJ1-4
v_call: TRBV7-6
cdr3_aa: CASSRVSSTVSRNEKLFF
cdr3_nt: TGTGCCAGCAGCCGAGTTTCCTCGACAGTCTCACGGAATGAAAAACTGTTTTTT